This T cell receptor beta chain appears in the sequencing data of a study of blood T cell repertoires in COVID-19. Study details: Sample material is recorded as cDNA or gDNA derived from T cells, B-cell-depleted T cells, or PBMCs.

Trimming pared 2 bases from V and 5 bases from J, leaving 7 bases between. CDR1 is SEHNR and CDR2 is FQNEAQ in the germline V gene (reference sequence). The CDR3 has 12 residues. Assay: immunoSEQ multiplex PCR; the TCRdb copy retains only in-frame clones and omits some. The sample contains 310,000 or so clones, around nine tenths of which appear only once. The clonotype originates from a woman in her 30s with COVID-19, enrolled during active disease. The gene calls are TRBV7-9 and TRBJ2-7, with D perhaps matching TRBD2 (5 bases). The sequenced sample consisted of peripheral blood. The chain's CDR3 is CASSLNGDEQYF. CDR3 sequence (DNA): TGTGCCAGCAGCTTAAACGGGGACGAGCAGTACTTC.